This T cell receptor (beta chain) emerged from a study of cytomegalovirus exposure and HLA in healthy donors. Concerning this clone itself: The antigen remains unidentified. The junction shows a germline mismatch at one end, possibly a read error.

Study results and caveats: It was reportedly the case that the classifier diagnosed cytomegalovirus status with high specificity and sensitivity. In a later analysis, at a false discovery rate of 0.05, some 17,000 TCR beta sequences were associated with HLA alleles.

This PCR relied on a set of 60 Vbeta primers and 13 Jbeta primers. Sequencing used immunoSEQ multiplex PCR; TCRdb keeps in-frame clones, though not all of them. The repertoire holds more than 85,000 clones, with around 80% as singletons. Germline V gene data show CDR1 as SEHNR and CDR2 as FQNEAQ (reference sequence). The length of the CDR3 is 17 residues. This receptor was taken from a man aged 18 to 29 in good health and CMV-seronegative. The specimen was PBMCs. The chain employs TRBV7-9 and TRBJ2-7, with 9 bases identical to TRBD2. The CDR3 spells CSSSPPIGLALSYEQYF. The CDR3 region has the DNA TGTTCCAGCAGCCCTCCAATTGGACTAGCGCTATCCTACGAGCAGTACTTC.